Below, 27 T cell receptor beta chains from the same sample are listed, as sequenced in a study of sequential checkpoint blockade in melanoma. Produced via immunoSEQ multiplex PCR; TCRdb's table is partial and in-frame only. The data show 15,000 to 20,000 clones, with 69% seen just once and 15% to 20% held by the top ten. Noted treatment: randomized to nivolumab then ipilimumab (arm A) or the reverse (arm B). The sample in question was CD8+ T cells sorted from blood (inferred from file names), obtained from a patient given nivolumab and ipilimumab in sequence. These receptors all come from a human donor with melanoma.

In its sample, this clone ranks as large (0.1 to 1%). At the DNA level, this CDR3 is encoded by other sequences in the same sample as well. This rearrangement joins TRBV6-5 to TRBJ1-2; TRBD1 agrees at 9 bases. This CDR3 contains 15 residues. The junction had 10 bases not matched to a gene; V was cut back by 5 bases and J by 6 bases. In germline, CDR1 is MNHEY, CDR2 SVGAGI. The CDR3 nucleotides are TGTGCCAGCAGTACAAGGACAGGGGAGGCAAATGGCTACACCTTC. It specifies CASSTRTGEANGYTF.

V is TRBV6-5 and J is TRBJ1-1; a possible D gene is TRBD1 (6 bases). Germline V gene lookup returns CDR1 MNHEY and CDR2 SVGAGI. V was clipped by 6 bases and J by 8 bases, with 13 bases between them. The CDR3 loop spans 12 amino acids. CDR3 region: CASRPTGNEAFF. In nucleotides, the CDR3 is TGTGCCAGCAGACCTACAGGGAACGAAGCTTTCTTT.

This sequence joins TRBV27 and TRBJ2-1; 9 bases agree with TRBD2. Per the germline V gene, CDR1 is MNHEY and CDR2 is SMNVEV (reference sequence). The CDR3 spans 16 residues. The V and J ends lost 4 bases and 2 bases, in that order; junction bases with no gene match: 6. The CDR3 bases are TGTGCCAGCAGTTCCCTCGGCGGGAGGGCCTACAATGAGCAGTTCTTC. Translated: CASSSLGGRAYNEQFF.

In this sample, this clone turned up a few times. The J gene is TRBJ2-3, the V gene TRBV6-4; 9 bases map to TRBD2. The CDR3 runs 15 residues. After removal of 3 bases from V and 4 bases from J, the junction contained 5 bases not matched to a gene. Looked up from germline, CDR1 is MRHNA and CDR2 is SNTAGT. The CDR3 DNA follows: TGTGCCAGCAGTGAGGGCGGGGGGGCCCCAGATACGCAGTATTTT. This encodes CASSEGGGAPDTQYF.

The CDR3 loop is CASSVERDRNTDTQYF. The CDR3 nucleotides read TGTGCCAGCAGCGTAGAGAGAGACAGAAACACAGATACGCAGTATTTT. The rearrangement uses TRBV9 and TRBJ2-3; possibly TRBD1 for D (5 bases). The CDR3 has 16 residues. V lost 0 bases, J lost 2 bases, and 13 bases lay in between. Germline V gives CDR1 SGDLS, CDR2 YYNGEE.

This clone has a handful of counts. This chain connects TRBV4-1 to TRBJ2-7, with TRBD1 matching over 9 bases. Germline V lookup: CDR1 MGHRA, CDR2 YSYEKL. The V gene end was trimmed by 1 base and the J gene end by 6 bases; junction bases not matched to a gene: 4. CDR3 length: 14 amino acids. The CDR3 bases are TGCGCCAGCAGCCAAGGGACAGGGGCCACCGAGCAGTACTTC. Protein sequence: CASSQGTGATEQYF.

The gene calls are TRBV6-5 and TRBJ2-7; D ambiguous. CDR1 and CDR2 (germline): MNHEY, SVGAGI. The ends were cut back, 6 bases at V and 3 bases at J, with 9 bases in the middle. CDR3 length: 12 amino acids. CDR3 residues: CASSNRGYEQYF. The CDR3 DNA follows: TGTGCCAGCAGCAACCGCGGCTACGAGCAGTACTTC.

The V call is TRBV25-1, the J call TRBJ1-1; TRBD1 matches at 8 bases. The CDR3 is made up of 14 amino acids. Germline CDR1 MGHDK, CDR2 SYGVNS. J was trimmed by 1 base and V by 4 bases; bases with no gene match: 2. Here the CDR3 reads CASSVGQGNTEAFF. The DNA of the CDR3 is TGTGCCAGCAGTGTTGGACAGGGGAACACTGAAGCTTTCTTT.

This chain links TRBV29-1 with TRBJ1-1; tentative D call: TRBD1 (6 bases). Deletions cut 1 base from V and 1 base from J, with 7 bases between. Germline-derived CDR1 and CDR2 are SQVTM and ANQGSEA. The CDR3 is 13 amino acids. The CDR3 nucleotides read TGCAGCGTTGAAGGACAGGAGAACACTGAAGCTTTCTTT. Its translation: CSVEGQENTEAFF.

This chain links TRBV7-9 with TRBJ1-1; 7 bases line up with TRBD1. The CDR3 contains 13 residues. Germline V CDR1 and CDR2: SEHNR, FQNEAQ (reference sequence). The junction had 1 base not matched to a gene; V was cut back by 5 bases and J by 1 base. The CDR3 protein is CASSRTGNTEAFF. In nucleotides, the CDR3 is TGTGCCAGCAGCCGGACAGGGAACACTGAAGCTTTCTTT.

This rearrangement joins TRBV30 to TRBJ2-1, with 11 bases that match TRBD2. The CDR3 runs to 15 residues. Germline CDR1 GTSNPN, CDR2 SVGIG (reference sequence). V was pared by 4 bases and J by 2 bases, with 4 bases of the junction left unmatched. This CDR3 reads CAWTRLAGPYNEQFF. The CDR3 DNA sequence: TGTGCCTGGACGCGACTAGCGGGACCCTACAATGAGCAGTTCTTC.

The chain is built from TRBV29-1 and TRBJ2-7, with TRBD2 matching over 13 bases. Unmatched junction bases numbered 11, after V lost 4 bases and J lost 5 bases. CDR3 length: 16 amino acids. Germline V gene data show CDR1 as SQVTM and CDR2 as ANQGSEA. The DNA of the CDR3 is TGCAGCGTTGGGCAACTAGCGGGGGGGGTTCTGGACGAGCAGTACTTC. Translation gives CSVGQLAGGVLDEQYF.

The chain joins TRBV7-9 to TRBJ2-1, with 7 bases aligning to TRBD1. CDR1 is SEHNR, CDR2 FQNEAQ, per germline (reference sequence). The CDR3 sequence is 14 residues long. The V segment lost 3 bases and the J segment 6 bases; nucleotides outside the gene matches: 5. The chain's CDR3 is CASSFRQGSNEQFF. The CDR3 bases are TGTGCCAGCAGCTTTAGACAGGGATCCAATGAGCAGTTCTTC.

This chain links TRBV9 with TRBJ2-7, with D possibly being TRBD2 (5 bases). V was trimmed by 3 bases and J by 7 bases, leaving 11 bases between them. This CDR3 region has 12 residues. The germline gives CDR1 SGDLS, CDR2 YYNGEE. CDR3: CASSASGGEQYF. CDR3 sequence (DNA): TGTGCCAGCAGCGCGTCGGGCGGGGAGCAGTACTTC.

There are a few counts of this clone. The chain's CDR3 is CASSDIGGYGYTF. CDR3 nucleotide sequence: TGTGCCAGCAGTGACATTGGAGGCTATGGCTACACCTTC. The chain combines TRBV2 with TRBJ1-2; D gene uncertain. Germline loops: CDR1 SNHLY, CDR2 FYNNEI. The germline V and J ends were trimmed by 3 bases and 4 bases, with 9 bases remaining between them. The CDR3 loop spans 13 amino acids.

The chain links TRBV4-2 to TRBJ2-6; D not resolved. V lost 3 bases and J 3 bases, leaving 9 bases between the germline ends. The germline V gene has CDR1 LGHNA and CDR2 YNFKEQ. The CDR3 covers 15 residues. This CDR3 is CASSHKEIGANVLTF. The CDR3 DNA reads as TGTGCCAGCAGCCATAAGGAGATTGGGGCCAACGTCCTGACTTTC.

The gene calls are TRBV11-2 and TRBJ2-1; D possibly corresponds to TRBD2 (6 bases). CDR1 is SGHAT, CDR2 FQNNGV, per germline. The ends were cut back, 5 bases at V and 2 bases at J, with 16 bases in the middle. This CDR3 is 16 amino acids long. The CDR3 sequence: CASSKSSGGTYNEQFF. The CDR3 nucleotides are TGTGCCAGCAGCAAGTCCTCTGGGGGGACCTACAATGAGCAGTTCTTC.

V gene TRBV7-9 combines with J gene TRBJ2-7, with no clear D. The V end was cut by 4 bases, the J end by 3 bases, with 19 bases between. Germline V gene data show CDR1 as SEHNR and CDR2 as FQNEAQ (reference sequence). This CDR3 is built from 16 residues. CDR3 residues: CASSSTRLGSGYEQYF. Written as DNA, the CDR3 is TGTGCCAGCAGCTCCACCCGCCTTGGGTCGGGCTACGAGCAGTACTTC. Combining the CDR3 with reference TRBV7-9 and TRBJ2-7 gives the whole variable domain DTGVSQNPRHKITKRGQNVTFRCDPISEHNRLYWYRQTLGQGPEFLTYFQNEAQLEKSRLLSDRFSAERPKGSFSTLEIQRTEQGDSAMYLCASSSTRLGSGYEQYFGPGTRLTVT.

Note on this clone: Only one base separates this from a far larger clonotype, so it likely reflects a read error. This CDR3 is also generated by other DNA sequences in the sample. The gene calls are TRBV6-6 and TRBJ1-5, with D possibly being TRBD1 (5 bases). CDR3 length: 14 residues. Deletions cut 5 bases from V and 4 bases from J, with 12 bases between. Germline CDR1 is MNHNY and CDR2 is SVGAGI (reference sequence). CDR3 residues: CASSRQPANQPQHF. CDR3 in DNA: TGTGCCAGCAGTCGACAGCCAGCAAATCAGCCCCAGCATTTT.

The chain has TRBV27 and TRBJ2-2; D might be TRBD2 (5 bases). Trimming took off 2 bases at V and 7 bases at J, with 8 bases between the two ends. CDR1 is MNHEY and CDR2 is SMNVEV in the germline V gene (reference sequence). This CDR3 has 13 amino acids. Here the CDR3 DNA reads TGTGCCAGCAGTTTAGGTGGACTCGGGGAGCTGTTTTTT. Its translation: CASSLGGLGELFF.

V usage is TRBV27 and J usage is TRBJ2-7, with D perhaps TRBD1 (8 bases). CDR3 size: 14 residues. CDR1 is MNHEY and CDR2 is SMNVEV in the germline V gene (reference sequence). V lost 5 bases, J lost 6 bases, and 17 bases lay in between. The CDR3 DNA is TGTGCCAGCAGTAGCGGGACAGGTCCCTCCGAGCAGTACTTC. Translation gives CASSSGTGPSEQYF.

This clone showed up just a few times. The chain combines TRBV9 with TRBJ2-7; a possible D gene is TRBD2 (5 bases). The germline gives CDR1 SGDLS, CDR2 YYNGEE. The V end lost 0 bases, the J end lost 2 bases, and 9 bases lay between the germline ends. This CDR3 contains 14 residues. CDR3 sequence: CASSVEGRAYEQYF. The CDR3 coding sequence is TGTGCCAGCAGCGTAGAAGGGCGGGCCTACGAGCAGTACTTC.

CDR3 in DNA: TGCGCCAGCAGGGGGGACAGAAGGGGGCTGACTGAAGGCTACACCTTC. It encodes CASRGDRRGLTEGYTF. J is TRBJ1-2 and V is TRBV5-1; 7 bases are a match to TRBD1. Losses at the gene ends were 5 bases for V and 8 bases for J; bases not matched to a gene: 18. The CDR3 is 16 residues long. CDR1 SGHRS and CDR2 YFSETQ come from the germline V gene.

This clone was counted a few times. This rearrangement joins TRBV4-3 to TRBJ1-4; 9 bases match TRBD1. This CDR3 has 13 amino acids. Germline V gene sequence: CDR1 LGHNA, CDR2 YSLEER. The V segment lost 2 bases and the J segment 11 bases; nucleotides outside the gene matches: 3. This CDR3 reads CASSQTTGGKLFF. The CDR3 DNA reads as TGCGCCAGCAGCCAAACAACAGGGGGCAAACTGTTTTTT.

The CDR3 reads CALLGGRSYTF. The DNA for the CDR3 is TGTGCCTTGCTGGGGGGAAGGAGTTACACCTTC. The chain couples TRBV30 to TRBJ1-2, with D perhaps TRBD1 (5 bases). V lost 7 bases, J lost 11 bases, and 17 bases lay in between. CDR1 and CDR2 from the germline V gene are GTSNPN and SVGIG (reference sequence). This CDR3 has 11 residues.

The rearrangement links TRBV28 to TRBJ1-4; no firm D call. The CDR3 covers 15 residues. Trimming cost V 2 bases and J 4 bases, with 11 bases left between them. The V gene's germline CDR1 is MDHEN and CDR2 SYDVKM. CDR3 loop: CASSLHPSGNEKLFF. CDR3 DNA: TGTGCCAGCAGTTTACACCCCTCGGGTAATGAAAAACTGTTTTTT.

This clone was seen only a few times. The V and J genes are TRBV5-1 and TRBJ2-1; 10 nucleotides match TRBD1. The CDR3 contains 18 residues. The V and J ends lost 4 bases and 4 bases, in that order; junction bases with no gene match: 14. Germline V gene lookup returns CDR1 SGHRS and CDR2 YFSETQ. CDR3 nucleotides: TGCGCCAGCAGCCTCAATAAACCGGGACAGGGGAAATACAATGAGCAGTTCTTC. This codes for CASSLNKPGQGKYNEQFF. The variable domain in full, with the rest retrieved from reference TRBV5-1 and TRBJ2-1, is KAGVTQTPRYLIKTRGQQVTLSCSPISGHRSVSWYQQTPGQGLQFLFEYFSETQRNKGNFPGRFSGRQFSNSRSEMNVSTLELGDSALYLCASSLNKPGQGKYNEQFFGPGTRLTVL.